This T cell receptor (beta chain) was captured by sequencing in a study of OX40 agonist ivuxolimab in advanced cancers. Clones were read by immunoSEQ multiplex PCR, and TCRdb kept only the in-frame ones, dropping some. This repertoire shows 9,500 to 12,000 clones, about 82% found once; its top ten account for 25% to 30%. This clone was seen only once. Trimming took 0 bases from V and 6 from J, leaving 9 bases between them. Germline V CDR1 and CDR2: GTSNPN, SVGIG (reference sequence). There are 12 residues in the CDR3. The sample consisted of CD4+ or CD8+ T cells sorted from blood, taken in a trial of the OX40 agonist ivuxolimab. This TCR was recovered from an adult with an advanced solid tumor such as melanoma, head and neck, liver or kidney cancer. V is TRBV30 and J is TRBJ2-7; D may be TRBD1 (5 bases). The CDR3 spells CAWSVVGAEQYF. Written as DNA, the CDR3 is TGTGCCTGGAGTGTCGTAGGGGCCGAGCAGTACTTC. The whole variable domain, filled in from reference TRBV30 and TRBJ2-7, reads SQTIHQWPATLVQPVGSPLSLECTVEGTSNPNLYWYRQAAGRGLQLLFYSVGIGQISSEVPQNLSASRPQDRQFILSSKKLLLSDSGFYLCAWSVVGAEQYFGPGTRLTVT.